These T cell receptor beta chains were read from a single sample in a study of technical replicates of blood from a few donors. Sequencing used immunoSEQ multiplex PCR; TCRdb keeps in-frame clones, though not all of them. The sample lists 64,000 or so clones; around 97% were seen once. The sequenced sample was T cells isolated from PBMCs. These receptors were collected from a human donor in good health. Each CDR3 is given with its conserved first and last residue. The D gene is left open where the match is weak. Clone size is stated in some rows and not others, as once, few, many or a class when expanded.

-	TRBV6-1	TRBJ1-5	-	CASSARVASNQPQHF	TGTGCCAGCAGTGCACGGGTGGCAAGCAATCAGCCCCAGCATTTT
-	TRBV29-1	TRBJ1-2	-	CSVGGGHNYGYTF	TGCAGCGTTGGGGGGGGCCATAACTATGGCTACACCTTC
-	TRBV6-5	TRBJ2-3	-	CASSYFLGSRTDTQYF	TGTGCCAGCAGTTACTTCCTCGGGTCCCGCACAGATACGCAGTATTTT
-	TRBV6-1	TRBJ1-3	-	CASSEDTFSGNTIYF	TGTGCCAGCAGTGAAGACACCTTCTCTGGAAACACCATATATTTT
-	TRBV9	TRBJ2-5	-	CASSAGEGETQYF	TGTGCCAGCAGCGCAGGGGAGGGAGAGACCCAGTACTTC
-	TRBV27	TRBJ2-7	-	CASSIQGSYEQYF	TGTGCCAGCAGTATCCAGGGATCCTACGAGCAGTACTTC
-	TRBV6-1	TRBJ2-7	TRBD1	CASSAGTGIIYEQYF	TGTGCCAGCAGTGCCGGGACAGGGATTATCTACGAGCAGTACTTC
-	TRBV5-1	TRBJ2-1	-	CASSSYNEQFF	TGCGCCAGCAGCTCTTACAATGAGCAGTTCTTC
-	TRBV7-9	TRBJ2-3	TRBD2	CASSPPRLAASTDTQYF	TGTGCCAGCAGCCCGCCTCGACTAGCGGCTAGCACAGATACGCAGTATTTT
-	TRBV30	TRBJ1-1	TRBD1	CAWRASGGYTEAFF	TGTGCCTGGAGGGCTTCAGGGGGCTACACTGAAGCTTTCTTT
-	TRBV6-1	TRBJ1-2	TRBD1	CASSGNRGRGYTF	TGTGCCAGCAGTGGTAACAGGGGCCGGGGCTACACCTTC
-	TRBV7-9	TRBJ1-5	-	CASSLRAGDQPQHF	TGTGCCAGCAGCTTAAGAGCAGGGGATCAGCCCCAGCATTTT
-	TRBV27	TRBJ2-3	TRBD2	CASHDSGNADTQYF	TGTGCCAGTCACGATAGCGGGAATGCAGATACGCAGTATTTT
-	TRBV7-9	TRBJ2-1	TRBD1	CASSQGGPISEQFF	TGTGCCAGCAGTCAAGGGGGCCCCATCAGTGAGCAGTTCTTC
-	TRBV4-1	TRBJ1-6	TRBD1	CASSPGQGGRRNSPLHF	TGCGCCAGCAGCCCCGGACAGGGTGGTCGGCGTAATTCACCCCTCCACTTT
-	TRBV4-1	TRBJ2-7	-	CASSQVLGVVVDEQYF	TGCGCCAGCAGCCAAGTACTGGGCGTAGTAGTGGACGAGCAGTACTTC
-	TRBV6-1	TRBJ2-7	TRBD1	CASSERQTGGYEQYF	TGTGCCAGCAGTGAACGGCAGACAGGGGGCTACGAGCAGTACTTC
-	TRBV11-2	TRBJ2-5	-	CASSLEGGRETQYF	TGTGCCAGCAGCTTAGAAGGCGGCAGAGAGACCCAGTACTTC
once	TRBV5-4	TRBJ1-2	-	CASSLGQARYTF	TGTGCCAGCAGCTTGGGACAGGCCCGCTACACCTTC
-	TRBV5-1	TRBJ2-2	-	CASSLKGSSGTGELFF	TGCGCCAGCAGCTTGAAGGGGTCCTCGGGCACCGGGGAGCTGTTTTTT
-	TRBV6-4	TRBJ1-2	-	CASSDDRVDGYTF	TGTGCCAGCAGTGACGACCGGGTCGATGGCTACACCTTC
once	TRBV28	TRBJ1-2	-	CASSPRQTFYGYTF	TGTGCCAGCAGCCCAAGACAGACTTTCTATGGCTACACCTTC
-	TRBV10-3	TRBJ2-1	-	CAISESRGPSSYNEQFF	TGTGCCATCAGTGAGTCACGCGGTCCGAGCTCCTACAATGAGCAGTTCTTC
-	TRBV18	TRBJ2-7	TRBD2	CASSALAGVGEQYF	TGTGCCAGCTCAGCCCTAGCGGGAGTAGGGGAGCAGTACTTC
-	TRBV6-4	TRBJ2-2	-	CASSGGFTGELFF	TGTGCCAGCAGTGGAGGGTTCACCGGGGAGCTGTTTTTT
-	TRBV7-2	TRBJ1-1	-	CASSFGRNTEAFF	TGTGCCAGCAGCTTTGGGAGGAACACTGAAGCTTTCTTT
-	TRBV7-2	TRBJ2-1	-	CASSLGGLTSYNEQFF	TGTGCCAGCAGCTTAGGAGGCCTAACCTCCTACAATGAGCAGTTCTTC
-	TRBV6-1	TRBJ1-6	TRBD1	CASSARDRLSPLHF	TGTGCCAGCAGTGCCCGGGACAGATTGTCACCCCTCCACTTT
-	TRBV5-1	TRBJ2-3	TRBD2	CASSLARLAGDTDTQYF	TGCGCCAGCAGCTTGGCCAGACTAGCGGGGGACACAGATACGCAGTATTTT
few	TRBV14	TRBJ1-1	TRBD1	CASSQQGARNTEAFF	TGTGCCAGCAGCCAACAGGGGGCGAGGAACACTGAAGCTTTCTTT
-	TRBV4-1	TRBJ2-1	TRBD2	CASSQEVPPAGMYNEQFF	TGCGCCAGCAGCCAAGAGGTGCCGCCAGCGGGAATGTACAATGAGCAGTTCTTC
-	TRBV29-1	TRBJ2-2	-	CSAPGVATGELFF	TGCAGCGCCCCGGGGGTTGCCACCGGGGAGCTGTTTTTT
-	TRBV27	TRBJ1-4	-	CASSYHRGRQFEKLFF	TGTGCCAGCAGCTATCATAGGGGCAGACAATTTGAAAAACTGTTTTTT
-	TRBV5-5	TRBJ1-4	-	CASSFGRINEKLFF	TGTGCCAGCAGCTTCGGGAGAATTAATGAAAAACTGTTTTTT
-	TRBV5-5	TRBJ1-5	-	CASSVDAGFVNQPQHF	TGTGCCAGCAGCGTAGACGCCGGGTTCGTCAATCAGCCCCAGCATTTT
-	TRBV18	TRBJ2-6	-	CASSPSGAGANVLTF	TGTGCCAGCTCACCTTCGGGGGCTGGGGCCAACGTCCTGACTTTC
-	TRBV4-1	TRBJ2-7	-	CASSHKTGSSYEQYF	TGCGCCAGCAGCCATAAAACCGGGAGCTCCTACGAGCAGTACTTC
-	TRBV6-1	TRBJ2-5	-	CATSGVAETQYF	TGTGCCACCTCAGGGGTTGCCGAGACCCAGTACTTC
-	TRBV5-6	TRBJ2-1	-	CASSLSLANNEQFF	TGTGCCAGCAGCTTAAGTCTAGCGAACAATGAGCAGTTCTTC
-	TRBV27	TRBJ2-1	TRBD2	CASSSPRLAGASYNEQFF	TGTGCCAGCAGTTCTCCCAGACTAGCGGGAGCCAGCTACAATGAGCAGTTCTTC
-	TRBV28	TRBJ2-7	TRBD2	CASSLLAGTSYEQYF	TGTGCCAGCAGTTTACTAGCGGGAACCTCCTACGAGCAGTACTTC
-	TRBV7-2	TRBJ1-4	TRBD1	CASSSKQGAREKLFF	TGTGCCAGCAGCTCTAAACAGGGGGCACGGGAAAAACTGTTTTTT
once	TRBV28	TRBJ2-3	-	CASSLGGTSGGDTQYF	TGTGCCAGCAGTTTGGGTGGGACGAGTGGGGGGGATACGCAGTATTTT
-	TRBV7-9	TRBJ1-3	-	CASSLAGAPGNTIYF	TGTGCCAGCAGCTTAGCTGGGGCCCCAGGAAACACCATATATTTT
-	TRBV6-6	TRBJ1-2	TRBD1	CASSYSGQGAVYGYTF	TGTGCCAGCAGTTACTCCGGACAGGGGGCAGTGTATGGCTACACCTTC
-	TRBV4-1	TRBJ1-4	TRBD1	CASSPKGGGQGVNEKLFF	TGCGCCAGCAGCCCAAAAGGGGGCGGACAGGGGGTGAATGAAAAACTGTTTTTT
-	TRBV7-2	TRBJ2-1	TRBD2	CASSLLYGSLAGDNEQFF	TGTGCCAGCAGCTTACTTTATGGGTCTCTAGCGGGAGACAATGAGCAGTTCTTC
-	TRBV11-2	TRBJ2-6	-	CASSLDPGGYSGANVLTF	TGTGCCAGCAGCTTAGACCCAGGGGGGTACTCTGGGGCCAACGTCCTGACTTTC
-	TRBV27	TRBJ2-2	-	CASSARLVSGELFF	TGTGCCAGCAGTGCCCGACTAGTTTCCGGGGAGCTGTTTTTT